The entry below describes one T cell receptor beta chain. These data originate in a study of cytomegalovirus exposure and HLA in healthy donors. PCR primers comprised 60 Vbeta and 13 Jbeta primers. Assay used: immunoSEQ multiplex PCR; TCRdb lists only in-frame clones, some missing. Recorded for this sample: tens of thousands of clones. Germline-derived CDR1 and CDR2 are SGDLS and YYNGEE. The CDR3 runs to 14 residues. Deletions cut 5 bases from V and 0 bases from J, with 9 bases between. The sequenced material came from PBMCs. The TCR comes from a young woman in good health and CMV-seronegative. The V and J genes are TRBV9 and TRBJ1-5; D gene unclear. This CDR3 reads CASSADYSNQPQHF. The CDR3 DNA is TGTGCCAGCAGTGCCGACTATAGCAATCAGCCCCAGCATTTT.